These 32 T cell receptor beta chains were sequenced from one sample in a study of T cells in Graves' hyperthyroidism and ophthalmopathy. The source material, RNA transcripts, was used to amplify TCR beta CDR3 regions. During a first-round RT-PCR of the TCR CDR3, the HTBI primer set was used. TCRdb re-derived calls from the multiplex PCR reads in MiXCR, one entry per CDR3 protein. The table includes about 640,000 distinct CDR3 sequences, roughly 20% detected once. Sequenced: blood. The source of these receptors is a man in his thirties or forties with Graves' ophthalmopathy.

This clonotype was found a few times. The V gene is TRBV5-1, the J gene TRBJ1-2, with D unresolved. Trimming took off 0 bases at V and 4 bases at J, with 13 bases between the two ends. The CDR3 consists of 15 residues. The germline gives CDR1 SGHRS, CDR2 YFSETQ. The CDR3 loop reads CASSLDEGLGYGYTF. As DNA, the CDR3 is TGCGCCAGCAGCTTGGATGAAGGGCTCGGCTATGGCTACACCTTC. The entire variable domain, with the rest obtained from reference TRBV5-1 and TRBJ1-2, is as follows: KAGVTQTPRYLIKTRGQQVTLSCSPISGHRSVSWYQQTPGQGLQFLFEYFSETQRNKGNFPGRFSGRQFSNSRSEMNVSTLELGDSALYLCASSLDEGLGYGYTFGSGTRLTVV.

The V gene is TRBV7-8, the J gene TRBJ2-7; unclear D gene. There are 13 residues in the CDR3. The ends were cut back, 4 bases at V and 2 bases at J, with 9 bases in the middle. Germline V lookup: CDR1 SGHVS, CDR2 FQNEAQ. This CDR3 reads CASSSSVTYEQYF. CDR3 bases: TGTGCCAGCAGCTCTTCAGTTACCTACGAGCAGTACTTC.

This clonotype showed up just a few times. This sequence joins TRBV4-2 and TRBJ2-2; perhaps TRBD2 as D (6 bases). The CDR3 runs 16 residues. V was clipped by 4 bases and J by 8 bases, with 20 bases between them. Germline lookup yields CDR1 LGHNA and CDR2 YNFKEQ. The CDR3 bases are TGTGCCAGCAGCCCCTTCTTTAGCGGTCCCCGAGGGGAGCTGTTTTTT. Protein sequence: CASSPFFSGPRGELFF.

This clonotype appeared many times. This chain links TRBV28 with TRBJ2-7; D unresolved. In germline, CDR1 is MDHEN, CDR2 SYDVKM. CDR3 length equals 14 residues. Trimming shortened V by 3 bases and J by 0 bases, and 9 bases separated the two germline ends. The CDR3 loop reads CASSLAEFSYEQYF. In DNA form, the CDR3 reads TGTGCCAGCAGTTTGGCAGAATTCTCCTACGAGCAGTACTTC. Combining the CDR3 with reference TRBV28 and TRBJ2-7 gives the whole variable domain DVKVTQSSRYLVKRTGEKVFLECVQDMDHENMFWYRQDPGLGLRLIYFSYDVKMKEKGDIPEGYSVSREKKERFSLILESASTNQTSMYLCASSLAEFSYEQYFGPGTRLTVT.

The CDR3 DNA reads as TGTGCCAGCAGTTACGGGAGACAGGGGGTGATTCACTACGAGCAGTACTTC. The encoded protein is CASSYGRQGVIHYEQYF. The chain joins TRBV6-5 to TRBJ2-7; 9 bases align to TRBD1. The CDR3 covers 17 residues. The germline V gene has CDR1 MNHEY and CDR2 SVGAGI. V shed 2 bases and J 3 bases; nucleotides not matched to a gene: 11.

This clonotype was observed a few times. The chain combines TRBV28 with TRBJ1-6; no reliable D call. This CDR3 region has 14 residues. Per the germline V gene, CDR1 is MDHEN and CDR2 is SYDVKM. V lost 5 bases, J lost 14 bases, and 19 bases lay in between. The CDR3 DNA follows: TGTGCCAGCAGTCCAAACGGGCAGGCGGCGACCCTCCACTTT. Protein: CASSPNGQAATLHF.

This clonotype was counted ten times or more. The chain has TRBV3-1 and TRBJ1-1; TRBD1 matches 8 bases. Germline CDR1 reads LGHDT; CDR2 reads YNNKEL (reference sequence). V shed 4 bases, J shed 4 bases, and the junction held 8 bases outside the gene matches. There are 15 residues in the CDR3. Here the CDR3 DNA reads TGTGCCAGCAGCCGGAGCTCCGGACAGGGCACTGAAGCTTTCTTT. Its translation: CASSRSSGQGTEAFF.

This clonotype was observed a handful of times. V and J are TRBV20-1 and TRBJ2-7, with TRBD2 as a possible D gene (9 bases). Germline values: CDR1 DFQATT, CDR2 SNEGSKA (reference sequence). V lost 0 bases, J lost 3 bases, and 21 bases lay in between. This CDR3 has 17 amino acids. The CDR3 loop reads CSARDQQGGTSIYEQYF. The CDR3 region has the DNA TGCAGTGCTAGAGATCAACAGGGGGGGACTAGCATCTACGAGCAGTACTTC.

In this sample, this clonotype turned up many times. This sequence joins TRBV7-2 and TRBJ2-7; 9 bases match TRBD2. Per the germline V gene, CDR1 is SGHTA and CDR2 is FQGNSA. This CDR3 is built from 17 residues. After removal of 2 bases from V and 2 bases from J, the junction contained 10 bases not matched to a gene. CDR3 nucleotides: TGTGCCAGCAGCTTATCTCCGCTAGCGGGGTCGCCCTACGAGCAGTACTTC. Translating gives CASSLSPLAGSPYEQYF.

Only a few counts were recorded for this clonotype. This chain uses TRBV3-1 with TRBJ2-7, with D perhaps matching TRBD2 (5 bases). CDR1 and CDR2 from the germline V gene are LGHDT and YNNKEL (reference sequence). The V gene lost 0 bases and the J gene lost 0 bases, with 12 bases spanning the gap. This CDR3 contains 16 residues. The CDR3 region has the DNA TGTGCCAGCAGCCAAGAGCTGGACTGGAGCTCCTACGAGCAGTACTTC. Translating it yields CASSQELDWSSYEQYF.

The V and J genes are TRBV10-3 and TRBJ1-6, with D perhaps matching TRBD1 (5 bases). This CDR3 contains 14 residues. The V end was cut by 4 bases, the J end by 5 bases, with 9 bases between. Germline CDR1 reads ENHRY; CDR2 reads SYGVKD. This CDR3 is CAISGAGNNSPLHF. The CDR3 nucleotides are TGTGCCATCAGTGGGGCAGGGAATAATTCACCCCTCCACTTT.

This clonotype was found many times. V and J are TRBV28 and TRBJ2-7; D possibly uses TRBD1 or TRBD2 (5 bases each). The length of the CDR3 is 15 residues. The V end was cut by 5 bases, the J end by 3 bases, with 17 bases between. Germline V CDR1 and CDR2: MDHEN, SYDVKM. The CDR3 sequence: CASSPPGQGRYEQYF. CDR3 bases: TGTGCCAGCAGTCCCCCGGGGCAGGGCCGCTACGAGCAGTACTTC.

The sample holds many counts of this clonotype. The chain links TRBV20-1 to TRBJ2-7, with 7 nucleotides matching TRBD1. The J segment lost 4 bases and the V segment lost 5 bases, leaving 2 bases of the junction unmatched. Germline CDR1 and CDR2: DFQATT and SNEGSKA (reference sequence). The CDR3 is 11 residues long. The chain's CDR3 is CSAGTDYEQYF. The CDR3 DNA reads TGCAGTGCTGGGACAGATTACGAGCAGTACTTC.

This clonotype was found a few times. The rearrangement uses TRBV30 and TRBJ1-6; unclear D gene. This CDR3 region has 13 residues. The germline V gene encodes CDR1 GTSNPN and CDR2 SVGIG (reference sequence). V lost 0 bases and J lost 8, with 8 bases in between. CDR3 bases: TGTGCCTGGAGTGTAGGCGGGGATTCACCCCTCCACTTT. Amino acid sequence: CAWSVGGDSPLHF.

The V call is TRBV14, the J call TRBJ1-2; D remains ambiguous. CDR3 length: 16 amino acids. Germline lookup yields CDR1 SGHDN and CDR2 FVKESK. The V end was cut by 0 bases, the J end by 8 bases, with 19 bases between. The CDR3 sequence: CASSQDLEGLPVGYTF. CDR3 bases: TGTGCCAGCAGCCAAGACCTGGAGGGCCTGCCTGTAGGCTACACCTTC.

This clonotype has just a few counts. V gene TRBV7-9 combines with J gene TRBJ2-7; 8 bases are a match to TRBD1. V lost 10 bases to trimming and J lost 1 base; unmatched junction nucleotides: 6. The CDR3 is made up of 13 amino acids. CDR1 is SEHNR and CDR2 is FQNEAQ in the germline V gene (reference sequence). The CDR3 DNA sequence: TGTGCCACCGAGACAGGGGCATCCTACGAGCAGTACTTC. It specifies CATETGASYEQYF.

In its sample, this clonotype was seen many times. The chain couples TRBV2 to TRBJ1-2; 7 positions match TRBD1. The V and J ends lost 10 bases and 3 bases, in that order; junction bases with no gene match: 11. The germline CDR1 and CDR2 sequences are SNHLY and FYNNEI. The CDR3 is 14 amino acids. The CDR3 bases are TGTGCCAAATCTTGGGAGGGGGCGGACTATGGCTACACCTTC. Residues: CAKSWEGADYGYTF.

This sequence joins TRBV4-1 and TRBJ2-7, with 14 bases identical to TRBD2. The germline V gene has CDR1 MGHRA and CDR2 YSYEKL. This CDR3 has 15 residues. J gave up 5 bases and V 5 bases, and 5 bases lay outside the gene matches. This CDR3 reads CASSGVGLAGDEQYF. DNA of the CDR3: TGCGCCAGCAGCGGAGTGGGACTAGCGGGAGACGAGCAGTACTTC.

This clonotype appeared many times. Here the CDR3 reads CASTLRTSGYPYEQYF. CDR3 coding DNA: TGTGCCAGCACCCTTCGGACTAGCGGATATCCCTACGAGCAGTACTTC. V gene TRBV6-1 combines with J gene TRBJ2-7; 10 bases are shared with TRBD2. Germline V gives CDR1 MNHNS, CDR2 SASEGT. CDR3 length: 16 residues. J gave up 2 bases and V 7 bases, and 11 bases lay outside the gene matches.

The chain has TRBV6-1 and TRBJ2-3; TRBD2 agrees at 13 bases. Germline values: CDR1 MNHNS, CDR2 SASEGT. The CDR3 length is 14 residues. V dropped 6 bases and J dropped 10; count of bases not matched to a gene: 7. CDR3 in amino acids: CASRPGTSGTSQYF. CDR3 sequence (DNA): TGTGCCAGCAGACCCGGGACTAGCGGGACATCGCAGTATTTT.

The chain joins TRBV10-2 to TRBJ2-3, with 7 bases that match TRBD2. V trimming: 0 bases; J trimming: 4 bases; junction bases outside the gene matches: 7. This CDR3 spans 16 amino acids. CDR1 and CDR2 (germline): WSHSY, SAAADI. The CDR3 sequence is CASSESREGWADTQYF. The CDR3 DNA reads as TGCGCCAGCAGTGAGTCGAGGGAGGGATGGGCAGATACGCAGTATTTT.

The sample holds a few counts of this clonotype. V gene TRBV20-1 combines with J gene TRBJ2-3; D unclear. Germline V CDR1 and CDR2: DFQATT, SNEGSKA (reference sequence). V was pared by 2 bases and J by 2 bases, with 14 bases between. The CDR3 has 15 residues. DNA for the CDR3: TGCAGTGCTAGATCTTCCGGGTCCCCCACAGATACGCAGTATTTT. It codes for CSARSSGSPTDTQYF.

The sample holds a few counts of this clonotype. The chain links TRBV3-1 to TRBJ2-5; 10 bases fit TRBD2. J lost 6 bases, V lost 1 base, and 5 bases had no gene match. CDR1 is LGHDT and CDR2 is YNNKEL in the germline V gene (reference sequence). The CDR3 sequence is 15 residues long. CDR3 protein: CASSQGGTSVKTQYF. CDR3 sequence (DNA): TGTGCCAGCAGCCAAGGAGGGACTAGCGTCAAGACCCAGTACTTC.

This clonotype turned up a few times. This chain links TRBV28 with TRBJ2-2, with 7 bases matching TRBD2. The CDR3 covers 15 residues. V lost 3 bases, J lost 7 bases, and 8 bases stayed unmatched. Germline CDR1 reads MDHEN; CDR2 reads SYDVKM. The CDR3 loop is CASSFASGNGGELFF. The CDR3 DNA follows: TGTGCCAGCAGTTTCGCCAGCGGGAACGGCGGGGAGCTGTTTTTT.

This clonotype turned up a few times. This chain connects TRBV5-1 to TRBJ2-1; D not certain. The germline V gene encodes CDR1 SGHRS and CDR2 YFSETQ. V lost 0 bases to trimming and J lost 8 bases, with 18 bases between them. This CDR3 spans 16 amino acids. CDR3 DNA sequence: TGCGCCAGCAGCTTGGCCGGAGACTCCCTCTGGGATGAGCAGTTCTTC. It specifies CASSLAGDSLWDEQFF. Based on the CDR3 plus reference TRBV5-1 and TRBJ2-1, the full variable domain is KAGVTQTPRYLIKTRGQQVTLSCSPISGHRSVSWYQQTPGQGLQFLFEYFSETQRNKGNFPGRFSGRQFSNSRSEMNVSTLELGDSALYLCASSLAGDSLWDEQFFGPGTRLTVL.

This clonotype was observed a handful of times. V usage is TRBV30 and J usage is TRBJ1-1, with D possibly matching TRBD1 (6 bases). Germline lookup yields CDR1 GTSNPN and CDR2 SVGIG (reference sequence). The CDR3 is 14 residues long. V was clipped by 2 bases and J by 1 base, with 11 bases between them. DNA of the CDR3: TGTGCCTGGAGTCCCACAGGGCAGAACACTGAAGCTTTCTTT. This gives the protein CAWSPTGQNTEAFF.

This clonotype was seen at least ten times. J is TRBJ2-7 and V is TRBV11-2; D gene unclear. The germline V gene encodes CDR1 SGHAT and CDR2 FQNNGV. The CDR3 contains 12 residues. The V and J ends lost 5 bases and 6 bases respectively, with 11 bases between them. The CDR3 is CASSAQSGEQYF. The CDR3 DNA reads TGTGCCAGCAGCGCCCAATCGGGCGAGCAGTACTTC.

This clonotype was counted only a few times. The chain recombines TRBV5-6 with TRBJ1-1, with D possibly TRBD1 on 6 matching bases. The germline CDR1 and CDR2 sequences are SGHDT and YYEEEE. Trimming took 3 bases from V and 6 from J, leaving 12 bases between them. The CDR3 covers 13 residues. The DNA of the CDR3 is TGTGCCAGCAGCTCCGGAGGGGGGGCTGAAGCTTTCTTT. Its protein product is CASSSGGGAEAFF.

The chain has TRBV6-1 and TRBJ2-3; tentative D call: TRBD2 (6 bases). The CDR3 spans 15 residues. Germline loops: CDR1 MNHNS, CDR2 SASEGT. The V end lost 5 bases, the J end lost 0 bases, and 12 bases lay between the germline ends. Here the CDR3 DNA reads TGTGCCAGCAGTCTACTAGCTGCTAGCACAGATACGCAGTATTTT. It specifies CASSLLAASTDTQYF.

The V and J genes are TRBV11-2 and TRBJ1-5; 12 bases line up with TRBD1. J gave up 7 bases and V 1 base, and 8 bases lay outside the gene matches. Germline loops: CDR1 SGHAT, CDR2 FQNNGV. The CDR3 length is 17 residues. CDR3 region: CASSLVRGQGARQPQHF. The CDR3 coding sequence is TGTGCCAGCAGCTTAGTGAGGGGACAGGGGGCCAGACAGCCCCAGCATTTT.

Turning to this clonotype: A much bigger clone sits one base away, suggesting this may be a read error. This chain connects TRBV7-2 to TRBJ2-1; D not resolved. The CDR3 length is 11 residues. The germline V and J ends were trimmed by 5 bases and 7 bases, with 6 bases remaining between them. Germline V gene lookup returns CDR1 SGHTA and CDR2 FQGNSA. CDR3: CASSTGNEQFF. In DNA form, the CDR3 reads TGTGCCAGCAGCACCGGGAATGAGCAGTTCTTC.

This clonotype was seen a few times. The chain links TRBV7-2 to TRBJ2-3; 9 bases map to TRBD1. The CDR3 extends over 15 amino acids. Trimming cost V 2 bases and J 4 bases; bases outside gene matches: 4. Looked up from germline, CDR1 is SGHTA and CDR2 is FQGNSA. The chain's CDR3 is CASSLWDRVSDTQYF. The CDR3 DNA reads as TGTGCCAGCAGCTTATGGGACAGGGTCTCAGATACGCAGTATTTT.